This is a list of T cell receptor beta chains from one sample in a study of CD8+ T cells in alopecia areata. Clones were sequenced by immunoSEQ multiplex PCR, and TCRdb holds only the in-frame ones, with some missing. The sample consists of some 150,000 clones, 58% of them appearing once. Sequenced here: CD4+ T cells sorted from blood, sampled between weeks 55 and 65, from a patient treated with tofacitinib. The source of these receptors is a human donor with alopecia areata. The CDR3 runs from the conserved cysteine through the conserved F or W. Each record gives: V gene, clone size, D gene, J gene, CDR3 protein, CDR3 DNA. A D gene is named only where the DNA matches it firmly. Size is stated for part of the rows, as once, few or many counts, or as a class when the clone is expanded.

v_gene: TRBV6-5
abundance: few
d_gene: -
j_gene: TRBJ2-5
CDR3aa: CASSYGEGSKETQYF
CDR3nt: TGTGCCAGCAGTTACGGAGAGGGAAGCAAAGAGACCCAGTACTTC

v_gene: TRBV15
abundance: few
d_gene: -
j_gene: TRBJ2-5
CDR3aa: CATRRVGGRETQYF
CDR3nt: TGTGCCACCAGGAGAGTGGGGGGCCGAGAGACCCAGTACTTC

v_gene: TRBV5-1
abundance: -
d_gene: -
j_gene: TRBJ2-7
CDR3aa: CASSPVGVSYEQYF
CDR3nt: TGCGCCAGCAGCCCCGTTGGGGTTTCCTACGAGCAGTACTTC

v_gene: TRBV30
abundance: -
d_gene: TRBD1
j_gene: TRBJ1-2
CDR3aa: CAWTRTGSFYGYTF
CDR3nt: TGTGCCTGGACAAGGACAGGGTCCTTCTATGGCTACACCTTC

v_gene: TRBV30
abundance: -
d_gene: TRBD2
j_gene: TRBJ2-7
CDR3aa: CALGRDHSYEQYF
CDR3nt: TGTGCCTTAGGGAGGGACCACTCCTACGAGCAGTACTTC

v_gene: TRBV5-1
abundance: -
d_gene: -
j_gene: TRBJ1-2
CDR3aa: CASSPGKGTYGYTF
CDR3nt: TGCGCCAGCAGCCCAGGAAAGGGGACCTATGGCTACACCTTC

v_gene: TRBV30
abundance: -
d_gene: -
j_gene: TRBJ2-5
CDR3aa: CAWSSGGQETQYF
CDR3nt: TGTGCCTGGAGTTCCGGCGGCCAAGAGACCCAGTACTTC

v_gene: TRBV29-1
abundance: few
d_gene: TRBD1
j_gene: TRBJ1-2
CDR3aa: CSVRTGSVYGYTF
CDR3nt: TGCAGCGTGAGGACAGGGTCGGTCTATGGCTACACCTTC

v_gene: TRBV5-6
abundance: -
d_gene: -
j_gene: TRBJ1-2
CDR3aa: CASSLVVSESEGYTF
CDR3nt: TGTGCCAGCAGCTTGGTGGTCTCCGAAAGCGAGGGCTACACCTTC

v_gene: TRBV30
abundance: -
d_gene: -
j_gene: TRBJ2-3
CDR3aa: CASAGGRPPSSTDTQYF
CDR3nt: TGTGCCTCCGCCGGGGGAAGACCTCCTTCTAGCACAGATACGCAGTATTTT

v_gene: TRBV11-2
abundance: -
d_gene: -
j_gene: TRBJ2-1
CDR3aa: CASSGRGPNNEQFF
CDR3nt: TGTGCCAGCAGTGGGAGGGGGCCGAACAATGAGCAGTTCTTC

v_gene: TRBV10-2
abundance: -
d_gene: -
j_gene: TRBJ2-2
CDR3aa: CASSPGTGESLGELFF
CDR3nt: TGCGCCAGCAGCCCAGGGACCGGGGAATCTCTGGGGGAGCTGTTTTTT

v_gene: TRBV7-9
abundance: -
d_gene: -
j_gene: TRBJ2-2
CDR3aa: CASSPNLLLGPNTGELFF
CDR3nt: TGTGCCAGCAGCCCGAACCTCCTACTCGGACCGAACACCGGGGAGCTGTTTTTT

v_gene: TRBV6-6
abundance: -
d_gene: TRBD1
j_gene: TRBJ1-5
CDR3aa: CASRSTGGGNQPQHF
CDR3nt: TGTGCCAGCAGAAGCACAGGGGGAGGCAATCAGCCCCAGCATTTT

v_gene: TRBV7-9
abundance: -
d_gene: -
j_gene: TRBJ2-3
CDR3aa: CASSPEADTQYF
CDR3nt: TGTGCCAGCAGCCCCGAGGCAGATACGCAGTATTTT

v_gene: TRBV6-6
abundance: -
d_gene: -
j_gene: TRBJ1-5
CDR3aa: CASSYGQSQPQHF
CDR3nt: TGTGCCAGCAGTTACGGGCAGAGTCAGCCCCAGCATTTT

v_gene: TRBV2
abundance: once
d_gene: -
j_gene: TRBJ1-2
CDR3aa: CAGRRESSANYGYTF
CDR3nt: TGTGCCGGCCGGAGGGAGTCCTCAGCTAACTATGGCTACACCTTC

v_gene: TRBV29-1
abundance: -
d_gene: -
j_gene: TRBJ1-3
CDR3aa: CSVEDQFSPGNTIYF
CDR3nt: TGCAGCGTTGAAGATCAGTTCTCTCCTGGAAACACCATATATTTT